The clone carrying this T cell receptor beta chain was observed a handful of times. What it binds is unknown. This sample is drawn from a study of T cells after yellow fever vaccination. Whole-study context: SMART-Seq v4 Ultra Low Input prepared the low-cell-number fractions.

TCRdb re-called the 5' RACE reads with MiXCR, one entry per CDR3 protein. The sample shows 200,000 to 300,000 distinct CDR3 sequences, 10% to 15% of them seen only once. Notes on the study in general: Re-detected after boosting: most primary clones, 96% of CD4 and 88% of CD8. FACS-sorted repertoires could contain abundant clonotypes contaminating from the bulk population.

CDR3 length equals 14 residues. The V end lost 2 bases, the J end lost 4 bases, and 11 bases lay between the germline ends. Germline loops: CDR1 MNHEY, CDR2 SVGEGT. This sequence was found in a man aged 25 to 40 who received the YFV17D yellow fever vaccine. Sequences were derived from CD4+ T cells sorted from PBMCs, sampled 45 days after the yellow fever booster vaccination. The chain employs TRBV6-2 or TRBV6-3 and TRBJ1-1; tentative D call: TRBD1 (5 bases). Here the CDR3 DNA reads TGTGCCAGCAGTTACGGAGTTGGGGGCACTGAAGCTTTCTTT. Protein sequence: CASSYGVGGTEAFF.